This TCR beta chain was captured in a study of OX40 agonist ivuxolimab in advanced cancers. Sequenced by immunoSEQ multiplex PCR; TCRdb stores in-frame clones only, minus some. The table shows more than 70,000 clones, with about 93% occurring only once. Losses at the gene ends were 5 bases for V and 4 bases for J; bases not matched to a gene: 9. Germline CDR1 is MNHEY and CDR2 is SMNVEV (reference sequence). The CDR3 length is 15 residues. This clone was counted once. This sequence was found in an adult with an advanced solid tumor such as melanoma, head and neck, liver or kidney cancer. The rearrangement joins TRBV27 to TRBJ2-7, with TRBD2 matching 9 bases. Sequenced material: CD4+ or CD8+ T cells sorted from blood, taken in a trial of the OX40 agonist ivuxolimab. The CDR3 is CASSPPGLAKYEQYF. The DNA of the CDR3 is TGTGCCAGCAGTCCCCCGGGACTAGCTAAGTACGAGCAGTACTTC.